The following is a TCR beta chain sequence with its context. The record originates from a study of blood T cell repertoires in COVID-19. The overall study: From the United States, Italy and Spain came samples of acute and convalescent COVID-19. The analysed material was cDNA or gDNA that came from T cells, B-cell-depleted T cells, or PBMCs.

This CDR3 contains 16 residues. CDR1 is LNHDA, CDR2 SQIVND, per germline (reference sequence). V shed 3 bases and J 4 bases; nucleotides not matched to a gene: 9. TCRdb's copy holds only in-frame clones and misses some; the assay was immunoSEQ multiplex PCR. Among about 140,000 clones listed, 81% were seen once. The chain has TRBV19 and TRBJ2-1; 7 nucleotides line up with TRBD2. The receptor was derived from a human donor in a cohort sampled during active COVID-19. Sequences were obtained from peripheral blood. The CDR3 coding sequence is TGTGCCAGTAGTATTACGGGGGGAGTGGGGTACAATGAGCAGTTCTTC. It yields the protein CASSITGGVGYNEQFF. The full variable domain, rest sourced from reference TRBV19 and TRBJ2-1, is DGGITQSPKYLFRKEGQNVTLSCEQNLNHDAMYWYRQDPGQGLRLIYYSQIVNDFQKGDIAEGYSVSREKKESFPLTVTSAQKNPTAFYLCASSITGGVGYNEQFFGPGTRLTVL.